What follows are 24 T cell receptor beta chains derived from one specimen sequenced in a study of cytomegalovirus exposure and HLA in healthy donors. PCR used 60 Vbeta primers and 13 Jbeta primers. Assay used: immunoSEQ multiplex PCR; TCRdb lists only in-frame clones, some missing. The table includes about 160,000 clones, approximately 82% detected once. What was sequenced was PBMCs. The receptor source for this set is a man aged 50 to 60 in good health and CMV-seropositive.

The chain couples TRBV9 to TRBJ2-3, with TRBD2 identical over 11 bases. Unmatched junction bases numbered 8, after V lost 2 bases and J lost 6 bases. The CDR3 runs to 16 residues. Germline V lookup: CDR1 SGDLS, CDR2 YYNGEE. In DNA form, the CDR3 reads TGTGCCAGCAGCGTCGTCTTAGCGGGAGGGCCTGATACGCAGTATTTT. This encodes CASSVVLAGGPDTQYF.

J is TRBJ2-2 and V is TRBV9; perhaps TRBD1 as D (6 bases). The V gene lost 0 bases and the J gene lost 7 bases, with 19 bases spanning the gap. Germline V gene sequence: CDR1 SGDLS, CDR2 YYNGEE. CDR3 length: 17 amino acids. The CDR3 coding sequence is TGTGCCAGCAGCGTAGCCCTGGCGGACAGTGGGAACGGGGAGCTGTTTTTT. This encodes CASSVALADSGNGELFF. Full variable domain (outside the CDR3, taken from reference TRBV9 and TRBJ2-2): DSGVTQTPKHLITATGQRVTLRCSPRSGDLSVYWYQQSLDQGLQFLIQYYNGEERAKGNILERFSAQQFPDLHSELNLSSLELGDSALYFCASSVALADSGNGELFFGEGSRLTVL.

The rearrangement uses TRBV7-9 and TRBJ2-7; D is undetermined. The CDR3 is 12 amino acids. Trimming left V 5 bases short and J 2 bases short, with 7 bases between. Germline CDR1 reads SEHNR; CDR2 reads FQNEAQ (reference sequence). Here the CDR3 reads CASSRGAYEQYF. The CDR3, as DNA: TGTGCCAGCAGCCGCGGAGCCTACGAGCAGTACTTC.

The chain employs TRBV12-5 and TRBJ2-7, with TRBD1 matching 10 bases. CDR3 length equals 17 residues. From germline, CDR1 is LGHNT and CDR2 FRNRAP. V shed 1 base and J 2 bases; nucleotides not matched to a gene: 8. The CDR3 sequence: CASGLGVDRGRTYEQYF. The CDR3 DNA sequence: TGTGCTAGTGGTTTGGGAGTAGACAGGGGGCGTACCTACGAGCAGTACTTC.

The genes are TRBV2 and TRBJ1-2, with 7 bases matching TRBD1. V shed 4 bases, J shed 5 bases, and the junction held 7 bases outside the gene matches. CDR1 and CDR2 (germline): SNHLY, FYNNEI. The CDR3 sequence is 14 residues long. The CDR3 loop reads CASSARQGLYGYTF. In nucleotides, the CDR3 is TGTGCCAGCAGTGCCCGACAGGGTTTATATGGCTACACCTTC.

The V call is TRBV6-1, the J call TRBJ2-5, with TRBD2 matching 10 bases. Germline lookup yields CDR1 MNHNS and CDR2 SASEGT. V shed 5 bases and J 2 bases; nucleotides not matched to a gene: 5. The CDR3 runs 15 residues. CDR3 sequence (DNA): TGTGCCAGCAGTCTTAGAGCGGGAGGGCAAGAGACCCAGTACTTC. Translation: CASSLRAGGQETQYF.

The sample holds one count of this clone. CDR3 region: CASRLAVSYNEQFF. CDR3 bases: TGTGCCAGCAGGTTAGCGGTCTCCTACAATGAGCAGTTCTTC. The chain carries TRBV6-1 and TRBJ2-1; tentatively, D is TRBD2 (6 bases). From germline, CDR1 is MNHNS and CDR2 SASEGT. Trimming took off 6 bases at V and 0 bases at J, with 9 bases between the two ends. CDR3 size: 14 residues.

Comments on this clone: The same CDR3 arises from other DNA sequences in this sample as well. The genes are TRBV5-1 and TRBJ1-1, with D tentatively TRBD1 (6 bases). The CDR3 covers 14 residues. In germline, CDR1 is SGHRS, CDR2 YFSETQ. V lost 0 bases and J lost 5, with 11 bases in between. This chain's CDR3 is CASSLGRGGTEAFF. The CDR3 coding sequence is TGCGCCAGCAGCTTGGGGAGGGGGGGTACTGAAGCTTTCTTT.

The chain carries TRBV7-6 and TRBJ1-1; tentative D call: TRBD1 (6 bases). Trimming removed 6 bases at V and 5 bases at J, with 13 bases between. The germline gives CDR1 SGHVS, CDR2 FNYEAQ. The CDR3 is 13 residues long. Here the CDR3 reads CASRGGGGTEAFF. In DNA, the CDR3 is TGTGCCAGCAGAGGGGGGGGCGGAACTGAAGCTTTCTTT.

The chain links TRBV27 to TRBJ1-1; D remains unclear. V lost 8 bases to trimming and J lost 2 bases, with 12 bases between them. From germline, CDR1 is MNHEY and CDR2 SMNVEV (reference sequence). The CDR3 totals 13 residues. DNA for the CDR3: TGTGCCAGCTCACAGAGATCTAACACTGAAGCTTTCTTT. Amino acid sequence: CASSQRSNTEAFF.

A single count supports this clone. The genes are TRBV6-1 and TRBJ1-6; perhaps TRBD1 as D (6 bases). CDR1 is MNHNS and CDR2 is SASEGT in the germline V gene. Trimming shortened V by 7 bases and J by 7 bases, and 17 bases separated the two germline ends. The CDR3 consists of 15 residues. The CDR3 loop is CASTSEQGRNSPLHF. The CDR3 DNA is TGTGCCAGCACTTCAGAACAGGGCCGGAATTCACCCCTCCACTTT.

This rearrangement joins TRBV30 to TRBJ1-3, with 9 nucleotides matching TRBD1. The CDR3 contains 15 residues. The germline V gene encodes CDR1 GTSNPN and CDR2 SVGIG (reference sequence). V lost 4 bases, J lost 0 bases, and 4 bases stayed unmatched. CDR3 sequence (DNA): TGTGCCTGGAACCCGACAGGGGGCTCTGGAAACACCATATATTTT. It yields the protein CAWNPTGGSGNTIYF.

This chain joins TRBV25-1 and TRBJ1-1; tentatively, D is TRBD1 (5 bases). Germline V gives CDR1 MGHDK, CDR2 SYGVNS. Trimming removed 6 bases from V and 4 bases from J, with 12 bases in between. The CDR3 is 13 amino acids. The CDR3 DNA follows: TGTGCCAGCAGGGGAGCGGGGGGCACTGAAGCTTTCTTT. Translation gives CASRGAGGTEAFF.

The chain recombines TRBV10-3 with TRBJ1-4; D is unresolved. V was pared by 6 bases and J by 8 bases, with 16 bases between. Germline V gene sequence: CDR1 ENHRY, CDR2 SYGVKD. The CDR3 consists of 14 residues. The CDR3 region has the DNA TGTGCCATCAGCCGCGGGGTCCTCGGGGAAAAACTGTTTTTT. It encodes CAISRGVLGEKLFF.

As to this clone: Different DNA sequences within this sample yield the same CDR3. This sequence joins TRBV5-1 and TRBJ2-7; D ambiguous. The CDR3 has 13 residues. CDR1 and CDR2 from the germline V gene are SGHRS and YFSETQ. V was shortened by 6 bases and J by 4 bases, with 14 bases between the two germline ends. CDR3: CASNKEPAYEQYF. The CDR3 DNA is TGCGCCAGCAACAAGGAGCCGGCATACGAGCAGTACTTC. The complete variable domain, with remaining parts taken from reference TRBV5-1 and TRBJ2-7, reads KAGVTQTPRYLIKTRGQQVTLSCSPISGHRSVSWYQQTPGQGLQFLFEYFSETQRNKGNFPGRFSGRQFSNSRSEMNVSTLELGDSALYLCASNKEPAYEQYFGPGTRLTVT.

V and J are TRBV7-8 and TRBJ2-3; tentatively, D is TRBD1 (6 bases). The CDR3 totals 16 residues. Germline CDR1 is SGHVS and CDR2 is FQNEAQ. V lost 0 bases, J lost 4 bases, and 14 bases lay in between. CDR3 DNA sequence: TGTGCCAGCAGCTTAGCCCGTGGGGGCAACGCAGATACGCAGTATTTT. This sequence encodes CASSLARGGNADTQYF.

V and J are TRBV5-6 and TRBJ2-7; TRBD1 might be the D (5 bases). CDR3 size: 14 residues. V shed 2 bases and J shed 3 bases, with 12 bases lying between them. From germline, CDR1 is SGHDT and CDR2 YYEEEE. The CDR3 loop is CASSLTPGHYEQYF. In nucleotides, the CDR3 is TGTGCCAGCAGCTTAACCCCAGGGCACTACGAGCAGTACTTC.

This rearrangement joins TRBV27 to TRBJ2-2; D not resolved. The V and J ends lost 4 bases and 6 bases respectively, with 3 bases between them. In germline, CDR1 is MNHEY, CDR2 SMNVEV (reference sequence). This CDR3 has 11 amino acids. The CDR3 reads CASSYSGELFF. The CDR3 nucleotides read TGTGCCAGCAGTTACTCCGGGGAGCTGTTTTTT.

The V gene is TRBV6-1, the J gene TRBJ2-1; D is undetermined. CDR3 size: 13 residues. Germline V gene sequence: CDR1 MNHNS, CDR2 SASEGT. V shed 5 bases and J shed 5 bases, with 10 bases lying between them. The CDR3 DNA is TGTGCCAGCAGTTCAACTTTAAACAATGAGCAGTTCTTC. It translates to CASSSTLNNEQFF.

The chain joins TRBV5-1 to TRBJ2-2; 12 nucleotides line up with TRBD1. J gave up 0 bases and V 3 bases, and 6 bases lay outside the gene matches. Germline values: CDR1 SGHRS, CDR2 YFSETQ. The CDR3 covers 18 residues. CDR3 amino acids: CASSSRDRGLANTGELFF. The CDR3 coding sequence is TGCGCCAGCAGCTCCCGGGACAGGGGGCTCGCGAACACCGGGGAGCTGTTTTTT.

Remarks on this clone: This sequence may be a read error, since a much larger clone differs from it by one base. The J gene is TRBJ1-1, the V gene TRBV5-6; no clear D. The CDR3 has 13 residues. Germline-derived CDR1 and CDR2 are SGHDT and YYEEEE. The V end was cut by 2 bases, the J end by 4 bases, with 9 bases between. As DNA, the CDR3 is TGTGCCAGCAGCTTAGCGGGCTCCACTGAAGCTTTCTTT. Its protein product is CASSLAGSTEAFF.

This chain uses TRBV14 with TRBJ1-4; 7 bases are a match to TRBD1. Germline assignment: CDR1 SGHDN and CDR2 FVKESK. This CDR3 spans 13 amino acids. V shed 4 bases and J 8 bases; nucleotides not matched to a gene: 4. In nucleotides, the CDR3 is TGTGCCAGCAGCCTTTACAGGGGCGAAAAACTGTTTTTT. Translation: CASSLYRGEKLFF.

This clone appeared once. This rearrangement joins TRBV29-1 to TRBJ2-6; maybe TRBD2 (6 bases). The germline CDR1 and CDR2 sequences are SQVTM and ANQGSEA. V lost 6 bases and J lost 0, with 12 bases in between. The CDR3 runs to 15 residues. CDR3 in DNA: TGCAGCGTCCGGGACTTTACCTCTGGGGCCAACGTCCTGACTTTC. Amino acid sequence: CSVRDFTSGANVLTF.

The chain employs TRBV11-2 and TRBJ2-2; the D gene is possibly TRBD1 (5 bases). Germline V lookup: CDR1 SGHAT, CDR2 FQNNGV. Trimming left V 1 base short and J 3 bases short, with 9 bases between. The CDR3 runs to 15 residues. The CDR3 DNA sequence: TGTGCCAGCAGCTTAGGACAGTACTACACCGGGGAGCTGTTTTTT. Its protein is CASSLGQYYTGELFF.